Listed below are T cell receptor beta chains from one sample, sequenced in a study of T and B cells in COVID-19 patients. TCRdb reprocessed the multiplex PCR reads with MiXCR, giving one entry per CDR3 protein. Of fewer than 10,000 distinct CDR3 sequences listed, about 32% are singletons. Sequencing was carried out using blood. These receptors came from a human donor who had recovered from COVID-19. Each CDR3 is given with its conserved first and last residue. The D gene is left open where the match is weak. Clone size, where shown, is once, few, many, or a class for clones that have expanded.

J gene,D gene,clone size,V gene,CDR3 protein,CDR3 DNA
TRBJ2-2,.,.,TRBV6-2/TRBV6-3,CASSYTRDPPRAGELFF,TGTGCCAGCAGTTACACCCGGGACCCCCCGCGGGCCGGGGAGCTGTTTTTT
TRBJ2-3,TRBD2,few,TRBV28,CASSLGTSGVATDTQYF,TGTGCCAGCAGTTTAGGGACTAGCGGGGTTGCCACAGATACGCAGTATTTT
TRBJ1-4,.,few,TRBV18,CASSPTREKLFF,TGTGCCAGCTCACCAACGAGGGAAAAACTGTTTTTT
TRBJ2-3,.,medium-sized,TRBV18,CASSPDAGRGDTDTQYF,TGTGCCAGCTCACCTGACGCGGGTAGAGGAGACACAGATACGCAGTATTTT
TRBJ1-2,TRBD1,once,TRBV6-5,CASSYGTGHYGYTF,TGTGCCAGCAGTTATGGGACAGGCCACTATGGCTACACCTTC
TRBJ2-3,TRBD2,.,TRBV11-2,CASSLARGLPTDTQYF,TGTGCCAGCAGCTTAGCACGGGGACTACCCACAGATACGCAGTATTTT
TRBJ2-2,TRBD1,.,TRBV18,CASSPTGGSAGELFF,TGTGCCAGCTCGCCGACAGGGGGCAGCGCCGGGGAGCTGTTTTTT
TRBJ2-2,TRBD2,medium-sized,TRBV6-1,CASSGILAGNTGELFF,TGTGCCAGCAGTGGGATACTAGCGGGGAACACCGGGGAGCTGTTTTTT
TRBJ2-1,TRBD1,medium-sized,TRBV29-1,CSVGGRGLNNEQFF,TGCAGCGTTGGCGGCAGGGGGCTCAACAATGAGCAGTTCTTC
TRBJ1-4,.,medium-sized,TRBV27,CASSQSGRKLFF,TGTGCCAGCAGCCAGTCGGGACGGAAACTGTTTTTT
TRBJ1-1,TRBD1,.,TRBV6-5,CASNRGQGAEAFF,TGTGCCAGCAACAGGGGCCAGGGAGCTGAAGCTTTCTTT
TRBJ2-1,.,medium-sized,TRBV5-6,CASSLGSGFNEQFF,TGTGCCAGCAGCTTGGGGAGTGGGTTCAATGAGCAGTTCTTC
TRBJ2-5,TRBD2,once,TRBV5-6,CASSQEWTSAKTQYF,TGCGCCAGCAGCCAAGAATGGACTAGCGCGAAGACCCAGTACTTC
TRBJ1-3,.,few,TRBV6-2/TRBV6-3,CASRLGGSGNTIYF,TGTGCCAGCAGGTTAGGGGGCTCTGGAAACACCATATATTTT
TRBJ2-6,.,.,TRBV18,CASSPPGHSGANVLTF,TGTGCCAGCTCACCGCCGGGGCACTCTGGGGCCAACGTCCTGACTTTC
TRBJ2-2,TRBD1,medium-sized,TRBV19,CASSYGTALNTGELFF,TGTGCCAGTAGTTACGGGACAGCCTTGAACACCGGGGAGCTGTTTTTT
TRBJ2-5,TRBD2,few,TRBV5-1,CASRSGLAVQETQYF,TGCGCCAGCAGATCCGGACTAGCTGTGCAAGAGACCCAGTACTTC
TRBJ1-2,TRBD1,.,TRBV7-9,CASSIQGDRGSGYTF,TGTGCCAGCAGCATTCAGGGGGACAGGGGAAGTGGCTACACCTTC
TRBJ1-1,.,few,TRBV6-1,CASSGPVNTEAFF,TGTGCCAGCAGTGGACCAGTGAACACTGAAGCTTTCTTT
TRBJ1-2,.,once,TRBV4-2,CASSQEPGGGYTF,TGCGCCAGCAGCCAAGAGCCGGGGGGGGGCTACACCTTC
TRBJ2-7,TRBD1,.,TRBV11-1,CASSLGQGAIDEQYF,TGTGCCAGCAGCTTAGGACAGGGGGCAATCGACGAGCAGTACTTC
TRBJ2-1,.,.,TRBV28,CASSSTVHEQFF,TGTGCCAGCAGTTCGACAGTCCATGAGCAGTTCTTC
TRBJ2-7,TRBD2,few,TRBV6-2/TRBV6-3,CASTLAGGYEQYF,TGTGCCAGCACCCTAGCGGGGGGGTACGAGCAGTACTTC
TRBJ1-5,.,.,TRBV19,CASSIDRVGGNQPQHF,TGTGCCAGTAGTATAGACAGGGTCGGAGGCAATCAGCCCCAGCATTTT
TRBJ1-6,.,medium-sized,TRBV18,CASSPNTGGGSPLHF,TGTGCCAGCTCACCTAACACGGGAGGTGGTTCACCCCTCCACTTT
TRBJ1-2,TRBD1,.,TRBV6-5,CASSLAPGQELQTVGYTF,TGTGCCAGCAGTCTGGCCCCGGGACAGGAGCTTCAAACGGTTGGCTACACCTTC
TRBJ2-1,.,.,TRBV6-5,CASSYSPGGRLGEQFF,TGTGCCAGCAGTTACTCGCCCGGGGGCCGGCTCGGTGAGCAGTTCTTC
TRBJ2-3,TRBD1,.,TRBV5-1,CASSLGGTAITDTQYF,TGCGCCAGCAGCTTGGGGGGGACAGCGATCACAGATACGCAGTATTTT
TRBJ2-2,TRBD1,few,TRBV24-1,CATSDWGQGRNTGELFF,TGTGCCACCAGTGATTGGGGACAGGGAAGAAACACCGGGGAGCTGTTTTTT
TRBJ2-7,.,few,TRBV18,CASSRASYEQYF,TGTGCCAGCTCACGGGCATCCTACGAGCAGTACTTC
TRBJ2-2,.,few,TRBV20-1,CSAIRSRVDTGELFF,TGCAGTGCTATAAGGTCCAGGGTTGACACCGGGGAGCTGTTTTTT
TRBJ2-1,.,.,TRBV7-2,CASSLIRTLNEQFF,TGTGCCAGCAGCTTAATACGTACCCTCAATGAGCAGTTCTTC
TRBJ1-5,TRBD1,large,TRBV27,CASSLDRGRNQPQHF,TGTGCCAGCAGTTTAGACAGGGGTCGGAATCAGCCCCAGCATTTT
TRBJ2-5,TRBD2,medium-sized,TRBV19,CATRRLAGSQETQYF,TGTGCCACTAGAAGACTAGCGGGGAGCCAAGAGACCCAGTACTTC